This T cell receptor (beta chain) was recorded in a study of T cells in Graves' hyperthyroidism and ophthalmopathy. General study results and limits: Through a model of 13 V-J features, ophthalmopathy was separated from stable hyperthyroidism. A median 6.5 months before onset, the model predicted ophthalmopathy.

Exclusion followed for patients with uncontrolled infection, other autoimmune disease, pregnancy or lactation. Each 10 ml fresh peripheral blood draw supplied the PBMCs. Many counts were recorded for this clonotype. Its antigen is undetermined. Germline-derived CDR1 and CDR2 are SGHRS and YFSETQ. This CDR3 has 14 amino acids. V was cut by 5 bases and J by 7 bases, with 18 bases left in between. Authors of the study amplified TCR beta CDR3 regions from RNA transcripts. In the first-round RT-PCR of the TCR CDR3, the HTBI primer set was used. One entry per CDR3 protein, called by TCRdb with MiXCR from the multiplex PCR reads. The sample yields over 300,000 distinct CDR3 sequences, more than 11% seen once.

The V call is TRBV5-1, the J call TRBJ1-2; D is uncertain. The TCR comes from a woman aged 60-75 years with Graves' hyperthyroidism. Input material: blood. CDR3 region: CASSPYGPVSGYTF. The CDR3 nucleotides are TGCGCCAGCAGTCCTTATGGTCCAGTAAGTGGCTACACCTTC.